This T cell receptor (beta chain) was found in a study of Graves' ophthalmopathy and Graves' hyperthyroidism. Germline CDR1 is GTSNPN and CDR2 is SVGIG (reference sequence). V shed 3 bases and J 1 base; nucleotides not matched to a gene: 8. The CDR3 runs 15 residues. From RNA, the CDR3 regions of TCR beta chains were amplified and sequenced. First-round RT-PCR with HTBI primers preceded a second-round multiplex PCR. One entry per CDR3 protein results from TCRdb running MiXCR on the multiplex PCR reads. The sample has about 410,000 distinct CDR3 sequences, around 16% seen once. The sample consisted of peripheral blood. The chain couples TRBV30 to TRBJ2-7, with 8 bases matching TRBD2. This sequence was found in a woman between 18 and 30 years old with Graves' ophthalmopathy. CDR3 loop: CAWSRGGTVSYEQYF. CDR3 nucleotides: TGTGCCTGGAGCCGGGGGGGGACGGTTTCCTACGAGCAGTACTTC.